The 8 T cell receptor beta chains given below trace back to one sample, sequenced in a study of cytomegalovirus exposure and HLA in healthy donors. The PCR used 60 Vbeta and 13 Jbeta primers. Method: immunoSEQ multiplex PCR; TCRdb's copy keeps in-frame clones and lacks some. The data contain fewer than 200,000 clones, less than 85% of them singletons. Sequencing used PBMCs. These TCRs come from a male donor in good health and CMV-seronegative.

This clone is a singleton in its sample. This chain joins TRBV7-2 and TRBJ2-2; D is possibly TRBD1 (6 bases). This CDR3 comprises 14 residues. Trimming took off 7 bases at V and 7 bases at J, with 16 bases between the two ends. In germline, CDR1 is SGHTA, CDR2 FQGNSA. CDR3 in amino acids: CASIQQGIGGELFF. The CDR3 DNA reads TGTGCCAGCATCCAACAGGGAATCGGCGGGGAGCTGTTTTTT.

The chain is built from TRBV11-3 and TRBJ1-1, with a tentative D call TRBD1 (6 bases). Deletions cut 1 base from V and 6 bases from J, with 9 bases between. This CDR3 is 13 amino acids long. Looked up from germline, CDR1 is SGHNT and CDR2 is YENEEA. The CDR3 here is CASSLGQVAEAFF. DNA of the CDR3: TGTGCCAGCAGCTTAGGACAGGTAGCTGAAGCTTTCTTT.

The chain couples TRBV6-1 to TRBJ1-1; tentative D call: TRBD1 (6 bases). The CDR3 loop spans 14 amino acids. Germline lookup yields CDR1 MNHNS and CDR2 SASEGT. Trimming took 8 bases from V and 0 from J, leaving 13 bases between them. Here the CDR3 DNA reads TGTGCCAGCCACACGGACAGCATGAACACTGAAGCTTTCTTT. It yields the protein CASHTDSMNTEAFF.

The gene calls are TRBV7-6 and TRBJ2-2; 8 bases agree with TRBD1. V shed 2 bases and J 6 bases; nucleotides not matched to a gene: 8. The CDR3 contains 16 residues. From germline, CDR1 is SGHVS and CDR2 FNYEAQ. The chain's CDR3 is CASSLKTGEDPGELFF. The CDR3 coding sequence is TGTGCCAGCAGCTTAAAGACAGGGGAGGACCCCGGGGAGCTGTTTTTT.

For this clone: Other DNA sequences in the sample encode the same CDR3. The chain recombines TRBV2 with TRBJ2-7; no firm D call. CDR3 size: 13 residues. With 3 bases removed from V and 0 bases from J, the gap between germline ends came to 6 bases. Germline V gives CDR1 SNHLY, CDR2 FYNNEI. The CDR3, as DNA: TGTGCCAGCAGTGACGGTAGCTCCTACGAGCAGTACTTC. As protein: CASSDGSSYEQYF.

The chain links TRBV7-9 to TRBJ1-1, with 7 bases that match TRBD1. V lost 5 bases and J lost 0; bases outside the gene matches: 6. This CDR3 has 15 amino acids. Per germline, CDR1 SEHNR and CDR2 FQNEAQ (reference sequence). The CDR3 coding sequence is TGTGCCAGCAGCCGTCCAGGGGGGATGAACACTGAAGCTTTCTTT. Its translation: CASSRPGGMNTEAFF.

The chain couples TRBV7-7 to TRBJ2-1, with 15 bases that match TRBD2. V lost 4 bases to trimming and J lost 6 bases; unmatched junction nucleotides: 4. From germline, CDR1 is SSHAT and CDR2 FNYEAQ (reference sequence). CDR3 size: 16 residues. DNA of the CDR3: TGTGCCAGCAGCTCGGGACTAGCGGGGGGCACCAATGAGCAGTTCTTC. Amino acids: CASSSGLAGGTNEQFF. The whole variable domain, filled in from reference TRBV7-7 and TRBJ2-1, reads GAGVSQSPRYKVTKRGQDVTLRCDPISSHATLYWYQQALGQGPEFLTYFNYEAQPDKSGLPSDRFSAERPEGSISTLTIQRTEQRDSAMYRCASSSGLAGGTNEQFFGPGTRLTVL.

This clone was counted a single time. V gene TRBV6-1 combines with J gene TRBJ2-3; 9 bases match TRBD1. CDR3 length equals 15 residues. In germline, CDR1 is MNHNS, CDR2 SASEGT. V lost 6 bases and J lost 3; bases outside the gene matches: 7. The CDR3 sequence: CASRDSGTGTDTQYF. In nucleotides, the CDR3 is TGTGCCAGCAGGGACTCCGGGACAGGGACAGATACGCAGTATTTT.